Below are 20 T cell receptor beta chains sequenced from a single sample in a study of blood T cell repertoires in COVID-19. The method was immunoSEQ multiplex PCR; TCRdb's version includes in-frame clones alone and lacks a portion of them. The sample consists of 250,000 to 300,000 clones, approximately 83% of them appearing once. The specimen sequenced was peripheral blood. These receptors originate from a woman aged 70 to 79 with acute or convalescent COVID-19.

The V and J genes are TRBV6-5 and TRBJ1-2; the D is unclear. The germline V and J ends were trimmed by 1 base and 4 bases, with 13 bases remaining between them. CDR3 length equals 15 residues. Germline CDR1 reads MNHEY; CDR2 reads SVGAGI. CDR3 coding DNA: TGTGCCAGCAGTTACTTAACGGGTATCTCCTATGGCTACACCTTC. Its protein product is CASSYLTGISYGYTF.

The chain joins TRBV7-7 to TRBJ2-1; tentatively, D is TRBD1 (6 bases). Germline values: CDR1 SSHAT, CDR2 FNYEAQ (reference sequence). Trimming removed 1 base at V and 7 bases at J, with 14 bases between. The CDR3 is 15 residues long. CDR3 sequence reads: CASSLGTVKGNEQFF. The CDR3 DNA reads TGTGCCAGCAGCTTAGGGACAGTCAAGGGGAATGAGCAGTTCTTC.

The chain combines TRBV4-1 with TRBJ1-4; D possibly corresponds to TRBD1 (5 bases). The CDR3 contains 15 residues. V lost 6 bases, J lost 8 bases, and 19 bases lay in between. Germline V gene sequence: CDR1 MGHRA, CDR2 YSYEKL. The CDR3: CASRLGRALREKLFF. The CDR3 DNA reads TGCGCCAGCAGGCTAGGCAGGGCCTTACGGGAAAAACTGTTTTTT.

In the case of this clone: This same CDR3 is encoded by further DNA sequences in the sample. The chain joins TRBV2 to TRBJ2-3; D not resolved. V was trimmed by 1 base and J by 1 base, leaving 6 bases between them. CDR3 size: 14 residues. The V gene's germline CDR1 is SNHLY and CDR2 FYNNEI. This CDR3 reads CASSEGGGTDTQYF. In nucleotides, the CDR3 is TGTGCCAGCAGTGAAGGAGGTGGCACAGATACGCAGTATTTT.

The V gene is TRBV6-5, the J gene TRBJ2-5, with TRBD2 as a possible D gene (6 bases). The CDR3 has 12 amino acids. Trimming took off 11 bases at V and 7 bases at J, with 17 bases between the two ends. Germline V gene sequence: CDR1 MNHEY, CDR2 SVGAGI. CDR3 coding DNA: TGTGCCGCCGCGCGGACGGGGGTGACCCAGTACTTC. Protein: CAAARTGVTQYF.

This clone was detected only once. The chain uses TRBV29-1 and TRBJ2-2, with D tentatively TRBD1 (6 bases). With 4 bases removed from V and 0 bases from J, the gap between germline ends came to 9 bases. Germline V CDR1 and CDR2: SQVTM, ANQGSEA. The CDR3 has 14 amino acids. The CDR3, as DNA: TGCAGCGTTGGGACAGTTACGAACACCGGGGAGCTGTTTTTT. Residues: CSVGTVTNTGELFF.

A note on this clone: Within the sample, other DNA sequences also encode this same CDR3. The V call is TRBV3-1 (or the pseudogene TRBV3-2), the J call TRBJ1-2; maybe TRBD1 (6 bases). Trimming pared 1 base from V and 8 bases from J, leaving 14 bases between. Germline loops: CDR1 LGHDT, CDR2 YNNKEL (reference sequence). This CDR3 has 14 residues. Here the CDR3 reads CASSQGGGPGGYTF. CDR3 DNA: TGTGCCAGCAGCCAAGGCGGGGGGCCCGGAGGCTACACCTTC.

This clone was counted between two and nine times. CDR3 amino acids: CASSVYPAGAAGYTGELFF. The CDR3 nucleotides read TGTGCCAGCAGCGTATATCCTGCCGGTGCTGCGGGGTACACCGGGGAGCTGTTTTTT. The chain uses TRBV9 and TRBJ2-2, with D perhaps matching TRBD2 (6 bases). The CDR3 extends over 19 amino acids. In germline, CDR1 is SGDLS, CDR2 YYNGEE. Trimming removed 1 base from V and 3 bases from J, with 22 bases in between.

The CDR3 protein is CASSLRQGGIYTF. The CDR3 DNA sequence: TGTGCCAGCAGCTTGCGACAGGGAGGTATCTACACCTTC. The chain couples TRBV5-6 to TRBJ1-2, with TRBD1 matching 7 bases. The CDR3 runs 13 residues. Germline loops: CDR1 SGHDT, CDR2 YYEEEE. V dropped 1 base and J dropped 10; count of bases not matched to a gene: 7.

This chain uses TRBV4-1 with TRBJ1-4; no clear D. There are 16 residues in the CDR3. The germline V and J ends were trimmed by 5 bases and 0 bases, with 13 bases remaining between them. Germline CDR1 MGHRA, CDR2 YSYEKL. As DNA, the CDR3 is TGCGCCAGCAGCAGGAGTTCCCCTGCAACTAATGAAAAACTGTTTTTT. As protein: CASSRSSPATNEKLFF.

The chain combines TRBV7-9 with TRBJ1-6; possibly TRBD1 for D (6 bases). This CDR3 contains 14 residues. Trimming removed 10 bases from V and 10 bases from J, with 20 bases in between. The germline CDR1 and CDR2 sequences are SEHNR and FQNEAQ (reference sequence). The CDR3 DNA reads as TGTGCCACCGATGCTTGGGGGGGCAGATCACCCCTCCACTTT. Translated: CATDAWGGRSPLHF.

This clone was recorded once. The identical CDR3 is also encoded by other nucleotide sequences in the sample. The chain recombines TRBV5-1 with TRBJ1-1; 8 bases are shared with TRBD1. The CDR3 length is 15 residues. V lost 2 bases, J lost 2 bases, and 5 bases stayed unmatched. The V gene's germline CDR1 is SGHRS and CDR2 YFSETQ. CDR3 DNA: TGCGCCAGCAGCTTTCGACAGGGGAGCAACACTGAAGCTTTCTTT. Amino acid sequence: CASSFRQGSNTEAFF.

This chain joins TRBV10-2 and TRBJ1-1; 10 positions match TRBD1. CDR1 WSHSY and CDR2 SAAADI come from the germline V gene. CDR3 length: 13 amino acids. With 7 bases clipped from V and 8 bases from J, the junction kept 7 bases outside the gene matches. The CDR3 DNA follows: TGCGCCAGCATATCGACAGGGGGCAGGGAAGCTTTCTTT. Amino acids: CASISTGGREAFF.

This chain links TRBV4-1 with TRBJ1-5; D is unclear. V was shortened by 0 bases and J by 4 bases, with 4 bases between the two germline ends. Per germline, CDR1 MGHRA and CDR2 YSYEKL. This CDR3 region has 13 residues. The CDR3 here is CASSQDRNQPQHF. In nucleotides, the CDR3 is TGCGCCAGCAGCCAAGACCGTAATCAGCCCCAGCATTTT.

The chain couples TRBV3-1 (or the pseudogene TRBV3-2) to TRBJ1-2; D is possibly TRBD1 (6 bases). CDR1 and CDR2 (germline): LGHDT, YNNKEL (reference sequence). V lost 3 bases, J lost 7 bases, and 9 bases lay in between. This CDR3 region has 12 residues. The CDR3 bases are TGTGCCAGCAGCCATAGAGGGGGTGGCTACACCTTC. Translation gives CASSHRGGGYTF.

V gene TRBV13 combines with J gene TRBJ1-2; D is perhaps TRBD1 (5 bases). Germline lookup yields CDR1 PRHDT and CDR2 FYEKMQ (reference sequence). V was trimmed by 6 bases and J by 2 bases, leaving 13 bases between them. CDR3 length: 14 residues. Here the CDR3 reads CASSLRQSNYGYTF. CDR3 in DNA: TGTGCCAGCAGTCTGAGACAGTCAAACTATGGCTACACCTTC.

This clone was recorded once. The CDR3 spells CASSGGQGINEKLFF. The CDR3 nucleotides are TGTGCCAGCAGCGGGGGACAGGGGATAAATGAAAAACTGTTTTTT. J is TRBJ1-4 and V is TRBV7-9; 10 nucleotides agree with TRBD1. The V and J ends lost 5 bases and 5 bases, in that order; junction bases with no gene match: 5. The CDR3 is made up of 15 amino acids. Germline CDR1 and CDR2: SEHNR and FQNEAQ (reference sequence).

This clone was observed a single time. CDR3 loop: CASSIGGAPAPHGYTF. CDR3 DNA sequence: TGTGCCAGTAGTATTGGGGGGGCTCCCGCCCCTCATGGCTACACCTTC. This sequence joins TRBV19 and TRBJ1-2, with D perhaps matching TRBD1 (6 bases). The CDR3 loop spans 16 amino acids. Trimming removed 3 bases from V and 6 bases from J, with 20 bases in between. The germline CDR1 and CDR2 sequences are LNHDA and SQIVND (reference sequence).

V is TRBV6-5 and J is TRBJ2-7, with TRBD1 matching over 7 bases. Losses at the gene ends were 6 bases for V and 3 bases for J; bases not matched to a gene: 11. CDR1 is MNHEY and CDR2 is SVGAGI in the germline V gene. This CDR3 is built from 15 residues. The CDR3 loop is CASRRLRDSIYEQYF. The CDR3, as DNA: TGTGCCAGCAGGCGTCTCCGGGACAGTATCTACGAGCAGTACTTC.

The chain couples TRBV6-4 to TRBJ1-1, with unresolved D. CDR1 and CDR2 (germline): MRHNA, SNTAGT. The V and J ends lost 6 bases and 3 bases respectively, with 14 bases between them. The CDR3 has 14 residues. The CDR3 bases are TGTGCCAGCAGGCCCGGTGGTCCCCACACTGAAGCTTTCTTT. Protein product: CASRPGGPHTEAFF.